These 23 T cell receptor beta chains originate from one sample sequenced in a study of persistence of HIV-infected CD4 T cells (dated by TCRdb to between 2020 and 2021). Reading the label with the study, this specimen's treatment or condition is: suppressive antiretroviral therapy. Cells were stimulated with lysates of CMV-infected fibroblasts at 9 to 10 ug/mL. Memory populations depleted of antigen-responding cells were obtained by sorting nonresponding CD40L-negative CD69-negative CD45RO-high memory CD4+ T cells. TCRbeta repertoires were sequenced from genomic DNA with the immunoSEQ hsTCRB assay version 4 in survey mode. TCRdb's version of the immuneACCESS table is confined to in-frame rearrangements and falls short of the full clone set. An unresolved V gene accounts for under half of the shortfall where checked; the remainder is of unknown origin. Within this sample are tens of thousands of clones, with 82% of them counted one time only. The ten largest clonotypes hold around 6.6% of the sample.

No cognate antigen is known for these TCRs. Here the sequenced sample was CD4+ T cells sorted from PBMCs after approximately 20-hour stimulation, taken from a patient who received antiretroviral therapy. The sample's cell subset or site label, decoded: CD40L-CD69- CD45RO-high memory CD4 T cells not responding to CMV lysate. Receptors originate from an adult woman with HIV who was CMV-seropositive.

CDR3 sequence: CAISEPPEGTSYNEQFF. CDR3 DNA: TGTGCCATCAGTGAGCCCCCGGAGGGGACCTCCTACAATGAGCAGTTCTTC. J is TRBJ2-1 and V is TRBV10-3, with D tentatively TRBD2 (6 bases). With 2 bases removed from V and 0 bases from J, the gap between germline ends came to 14 bases. The CDR3 is 17 amino acids. Germline V CDR1 and CDR2: ENHRY, SYGVKD.

This rearrangement joins TRBV27 to TRBJ2-7; 11 bases match TRBD2. This CDR3 has 14 amino acids. V trimming: 6 bases; J trimming: 4 bases; junction bases outside the gene matches: 5. Germline V CDR1 and CDR2: MNHEY, SMNVEV (reference sequence). This CDR3 reads CASRKTSGTYEQYF. CDR3 coding DNA: TGTGCCAGCAGAAAGACTAGCGGGACGTACGAGCAGTACTTC.

This clone is labeled medium-sized (0.01 to 0.1%). The chain uses TRBV2 and TRBJ1-5; perhaps TRBD1 as D (5 bases). V gave up 3 bases and J gave up 7 bases, with 13 bases separating them. CDR1 and CDR2 from the germline V gene are SNHLY and FYNNEI. This CDR3 is 14 amino acids long. CDR3 protein: CASSEGEGGQPQHF. The DNA for the CDR3 is TGTGCCAGCAGTGAGGGGGAGGGAGGGCAGCCCCAGCATTTT.

This clone has more than one count but fewer than ten. V and J are TRBV5-5 and TRBJ1-6; tentative D call: TRBD1 (5 bases). The CDR3 sequence is 16 residues long. Germline V gene sequence: CDR1 SGHKS, CDR2 YYEKEE (reference sequence). V lost 0 bases and J 12 bases, leaving 19 bases between the germline ends. Written as DNA, the CDR3 is TGTGCCAGCAGCTTGGGGGGCCCTGGCGACCTCAGACCCCTCCACTTT. Encoded protein: CASSLGGPGDLRPLHF.

The chain uses TRBV27 and TRBJ1-3; D call uncertain. The CDR3 extends over 17 amino acids. Deletions cut 5 bases from V and 0 bases from J, with 17 bases between. The germline V gene encodes CDR1 MNHEY and CDR2 SMNVEV (reference sequence). CDR3 coding DNA: TGTGCCAGCAGTATGCAGACTCCTGGCCCCTCTGGAAACACCATATATTTT. Translating gives CASSMQTPGPSGNTIYF.

CDR3 amino acids: CASSVVSGQGTQYF. CDR3 bases: TGTGCCAGCAGCGTAGTCTCAGGGCAGGGGACCCAGTACTTC. V and J are TRBV9 and TRBJ2-5; the D gene is possibly TRBD1 (5 bases). The CDR3 loop spans 14 amino acids. V was pared by 0 bases and J by 7 bases, with 13 bases between. Germline V CDR1 and CDR2: SGDLS, YYNGEE. Supplemented by reference TRBV9 and TRBJ2-5, the full variable domain reads DSGVTQTPKHLITATGQRVTLRCSPRSGDLSVYWYQQSLDQGLQFLIQYYNGEERAKGNILERFSAQQFPDLHSELNLSSLELGDSALYFCASSVVSGQGTQYFGPGTRLLVL.

DNA of the CDR3: TGCAGCGTTTATAAAGGGGGCGGTGAAAAACTGTTTTTT. It translates to CSVYKGGGEKLFF. The rearrangement links TRBV29-1 to TRBJ1-4, with TRBD1 identical over 7 bases. CDR1 is SQVTM, CDR2 ANQGSEA, per germline. This CDR3 is built from 13 residues. V shed 5 bases and J 7 bases; nucleotides not matched to a gene: 7.

The chain recombines TRBV3-1 (or the pseudogene TRBV3-2) with TRBJ2-7; D call uncertain. CDR1 LGHDT and CDR2 YNNKEL come from the germline V gene (reference sequence). The CDR3 is made up of 12 amino acids. V gave up 1 base and J gave up 2 bases, with 3 bases separating them. The CDR3 nucleotides read TGTGCCAGCAGCCAAGCGGCCTACGAGCAGTACTTC. Translated: CASSQAAYEQYF.

The genes are TRBV5-4 and TRBJ1-6; D is perhaps TRBD1 (5 bases). V lost 1 base, J lost 7 bases, and 9 bases lay in between. Germline CDR1 is SGHNT and CDR2 is YYREEE (reference sequence). The CDR3 totals 14 residues. This chain's CDR3 is CASSLSGGNSPLHF. CDR3 nucleotides: TGTGCCAGCAGCTTGTCCGGGGGAAATTCACCCCTCCACTTT. The variable domain in full, completed from reference TRBV5-4 and TRBJ1-6, reads ETGVTQSPTHLIKTRGQQVTLRCSSQSGHNTVSWYQQALGQGPQFIFQYYREEENGRGNFPPRFSGLQFPNYSSELNVNALELDDSALYLCASSLSGGNSPLHFGNGTRLTVT.

The CDR3 coding sequence is TGTGCCAGCAGCCCCACAGCCGGCACTTCTAGCACAGATACGCAGTATTTT. This translates into CASSPTAGTSSTDTQYF. The chain joins TRBV7-3 to TRBJ2-3, with D hard to call. Per the germline V gene, CDR1 is SGHTA and CDR2 is FQGTGA. Trimming removed 5 bases from V and 0 bases from J, with 18 bases in between. This CDR3 comprises 17 residues. Filled out from reference TRBV7-3 and TRBJ2-3, the complete variable domain reads GAGVSQTPSNKVTEKGKYVELRCDPISGHTALYWYRQSLGQGPEFLIYFQGTGAADDSGLPNDRFFAVRPEGSVSTLKIQRTERGDSAVYLCASSPTAGTSSTDTQYFGPGTRLTVL.

A single count supports this clone. The rearrangement links TRBV7-2 to TRBJ1-4; D call uncertain. Germline assignment: CDR1 SGHTA and CDR2 FQGNSA. The V end was cut by 6 bases, the J end by 4 bases, with 9 bases between. CDR3 length equals 13 residues. CDR3 sequence (DNA): TGTGCCAGCAGTCTGGGTAGTAATGAAAAACTGTTTTTT. Translating gives CASSLGSNEKLFF.

This clone was counted between two and nine times. Here the CDR3 DNA reads TGTGCCAGCACCCATGGGTTTCAGGCTTTCTTT. Translating it yields CASTHGFQAFF. The chain joins TRBV28 to TRBJ1-1; D unresolved. The CDR3 has 11 residues. V was pared by 7 bases and J by 11 bases, with 14 bases between. Germline CDR1 and CDR2: MDHEN and SYDVKM.

The CDR3 DNA reads as TGTGCCAGCAGTGCCCGACAGGGGAGCACTGAAGCTTTCTTT. Residues: CASSARQGSTEAFF. The gene calls are TRBV2 and TRBJ1-1, with 8 bases fitting TRBD1. J lost 4 bases, V lost 4 bases, and 5 bases had no gene match. Germline V gene data show CDR1 as SNHLY and CDR2 as FYNNEI. The CDR3 is 14 residues long.

The chain employs TRBV5-1 and TRBJ2-5, with D possibly being TRBD2 (7 bases). V was shortened by 4 bases and J by 0 bases, with 19 bases between the two germline ends. CDR1 and CDR2 from the germline V gene are SGHRS and YFSETQ. The CDR3 sequence is 17 residues long. The CDR3 spells CASSAGRGAGNQETQYF. CDR3 sequence (DNA): TGCGCCAGCAGCGCGGGCAGGGGAGCGGGGAACCAAGAGACCCAGTACTTC.

The chain carries TRBV14 and TRBJ2-3; perhaps TRBD1 as D (6 bases). With 4 bases removed from V and 8 bases from J, the gap between germline ends came to 16 bases. Germline CDR1 reads SGHDN; CDR2 reads FVKESK. The CDR3 contains 14 residues. The CDR3 is CASSPTGPTGTQYF. In DNA form, the CDR3 reads TGTGCCAGCAGCCCTACAGGGCCCACGGGTACGCAGTATTTT.

The rearrangement links TRBV28 to TRBJ1-2; 9 bases are a match to TRBD1. J lost 2 bases, V lost 5 bases, and 15 bases had no gene match. Germline V gene data show CDR1 as MDHEN and CDR2 as SYDVKM. The CDR3 is 18 amino acids. The CDR3 loop is CASSPTGGFGPGNYGYTF. The CDR3 region has the DNA TGTGCCAGCAGTCCGACAGGGGGTTTTGGTCCCGGCAACTATGGCTACACCTTC.

This clone has only one observation. The V and J genes are TRBV30 and TRBJ2-5; TRBD2 matches at 9 bases. CDR3 length equals 14 residues. Germline CDR1 and CDR2: GTSNPN and SVGIG (reference sequence). The V and J ends lost 0 bases and 3 bases, in that order; junction bases with no gene match: 2. In DNA form, the CDR3 reads TGTGCCTGGAGTGTTCTAGCGGGGAAAGAGACCCAGTACTTC. Translated: CAWSVLAGKETQYF.

The V gene is TRBV5-1, the J gene TRBJ1-2; tentative D call: TRBD1 (5 bases). Trimming cost V 0 bases and J 4 bases, with 10 bases left between them. This CDR3 comprises 14 residues. Germline-derived CDR1 and CDR2 are SGHRS and YFSETQ. CDR3 amino acids: CASSLARGSYGYTF. The CDR3 region has the DNA TGCGCCAGCAGCTTGGCCCGGGGGAGCTATGGCTACACCTTC.

This chain links TRBV5-6 with TRBJ2-2, with 10 bases matching TRBD2. The ends lost 3 bases at V and 7 bases at J; junction bases unmatched: 12. This CDR3 is 17 amino acids long. Germline V gene sequence: CDR1 SGHDT, CDR2 YYEEEE. CDR3 DNA: TGTGCCAGCAGCTCCCGACTAGCGGGCCATGCGAGCGGGGAGCTGTTTTTT. It is translated as CASSSRLAGHASGELFF.

The rearrangement uses TRBV18 and TRBJ1-5; no clear D. Trimming took off 4 bases at V and 0 bases at J, with 19 bases between the two ends. In germline, CDR1 is KGHSH, CDR2 LQKENI. CDR3 length equals 18 residues. The CDR3 DNA is TGTGCCAGCTCACTACGAGAGACGGGAGTTTATAGCAATCAGCCCCAGCATTTT. Translated, it gives CASSLRETGVYSNQPQHF.

The chain couples TRBV14 to TRBJ1-1; the D is unclear. Germline V gives CDR1 SGHDN, CDR2 FVKESK. The CDR3 runs 13 residues. Trimming took off 1 base at V and 1 base at J, with 4 bases between the two ends. CDR3 loop: CASSQGQNTEAFF. For the CDR3, the DNA is TGTGCCAGCAGCCAAGGGCAGAACACTGAAGCTTTCTTT. The entire variable domain, with the rest obtained from reference TRBV14 and TRBJ1-1, is as follows: EAGVTQFPSHSVIEKGQTVTLRCDPISGHDNLYWYRRVMGKEIKFLLHFVKESKQDESGMPNNRFLAERTGGTYSTLKVQPAELEDSGVYFCASSQGQNTEAFFGQGTRLTVV.

The CDR3 spells CASGSNNSPLHF. The CDR3 coding sequence is TGTGCCAGCGGATCAAATAATTCACCCCTCCACTTT. The chain uses TRBV28 and TRBJ1-6; D is ambiguous. This CDR3 contains 12 residues. Trimming pared 8 bases from V and 5 bases from J, leaving 7 bases between. Germline assignment: CDR1 MDHEN and CDR2 SYDVKM.

In its sample, this clone was seen once. The CDR3 region is CASSPTWSTDTQYF. The CDR3 DNA is TGTGCCAGCAGCCCGACATGGAGCACAGATACGCAGTATTTT. This sequence joins TRBV5-5 and TRBJ2-3, with unresolved D. CDR1 SGHKS and CDR2 YYEKEE come from the germline V gene (reference sequence). The length of the CDR3 is 14 residues. Trimming took 4 bases from V and 0 from J, leaving 9 bases between them. The full variable domain, rest sourced from reference TRBV5-5 and TRBJ2-3, is DAGVTQSPTHLIKTRGQQVTLRCSPISGHKSVSWYQQVLGQGPQFIFQYYEKEERGRGNFPDRFSARQFPNYSSELNVNALLLGDSALYLCASSPTWSTDTQYFGPGTRLTVL.